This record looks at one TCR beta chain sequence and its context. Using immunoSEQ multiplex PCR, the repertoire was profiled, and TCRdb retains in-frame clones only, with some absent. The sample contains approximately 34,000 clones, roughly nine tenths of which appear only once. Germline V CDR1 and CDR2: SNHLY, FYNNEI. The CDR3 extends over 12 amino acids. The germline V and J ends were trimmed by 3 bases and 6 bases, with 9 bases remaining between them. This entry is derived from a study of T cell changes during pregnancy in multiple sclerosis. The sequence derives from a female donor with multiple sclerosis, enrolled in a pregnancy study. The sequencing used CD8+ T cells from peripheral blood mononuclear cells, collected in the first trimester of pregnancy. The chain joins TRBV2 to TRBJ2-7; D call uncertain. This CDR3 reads CASSDYRVEQYF. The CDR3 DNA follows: TGTGCCAGCAGTGATTACCGAGTCGAGCAGTACTTC.